This entry describes one T cell receptor beta chain. This entry comes from a study of blood T cell repertoires in COVID-19. Study as a whole: Samples taken during acute and convalescent COVID-19 were collected in the United States, Italy and Spain. PBMCs, B-cell-depleted T cells, or T cells provided the cDNA or gDNA that made up the material.

Original processing notes: The assay estimated nucleated cells by amplifying reference gene primers. Produced via immunoSEQ multiplex PCR; TCRdb's table is partial and in-frame only. V and J calls and clone size follow that table, whereas D and trimming were derived from the DNA. The data show roughly 250,000 clones, with about 88% seen just once and 0.95% to 1% held by the top ten. Sequencing used peripheral blood. The sequence was obtained from a woman aged 40 to 49 who had recovered from COVID-19.

The CDR3 region is CASSFRGAPEKLFF. The CDR3 DNA reads as TGTGCCAGCAGTTTTCGGGGGGCGCCTGAAAAACTGTTTTTT. The gene calls are TRBV28 and TRBJ1-4; perhaps TRBD1 as D (6 bases). The CDR3 loop spans 14 amino acids. Trimming took off 3 bases at V and 7 bases at J, with 12 bases between the two ends. Looked up from germline, CDR1 is MDHEN and CDR2 is SYDVKM.